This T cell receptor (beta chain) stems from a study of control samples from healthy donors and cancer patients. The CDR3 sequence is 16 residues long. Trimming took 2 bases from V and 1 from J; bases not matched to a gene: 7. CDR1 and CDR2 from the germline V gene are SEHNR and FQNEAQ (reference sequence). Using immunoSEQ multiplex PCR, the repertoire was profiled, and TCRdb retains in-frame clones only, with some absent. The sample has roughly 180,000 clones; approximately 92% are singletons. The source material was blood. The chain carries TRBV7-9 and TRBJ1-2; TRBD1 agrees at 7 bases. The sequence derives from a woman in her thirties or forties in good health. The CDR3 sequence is CASSLPGTVSNYGYTF. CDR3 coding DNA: TGTGCCAGCAGCTTACCCGGGACAGTTAGTAACTATGGCTACACCTTC.